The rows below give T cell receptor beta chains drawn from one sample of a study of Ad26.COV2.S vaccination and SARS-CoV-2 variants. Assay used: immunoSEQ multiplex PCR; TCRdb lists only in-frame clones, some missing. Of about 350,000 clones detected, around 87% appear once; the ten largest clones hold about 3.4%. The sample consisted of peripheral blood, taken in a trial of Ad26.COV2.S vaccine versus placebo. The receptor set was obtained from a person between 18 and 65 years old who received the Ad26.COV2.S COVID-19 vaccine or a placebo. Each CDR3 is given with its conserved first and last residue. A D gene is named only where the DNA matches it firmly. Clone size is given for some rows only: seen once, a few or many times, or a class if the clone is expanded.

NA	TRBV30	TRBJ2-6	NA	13	TGTGCCTGGAGTGTACCCGGGGCCAACGTCCTGACTTTC	CAWSVPGANVLTF
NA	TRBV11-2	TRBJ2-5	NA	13	TGTGCCAGCAGCCTAGGCCCCCAAGAGACCCAGTACTTC	CASSLGPQETQYF
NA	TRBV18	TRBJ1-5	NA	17	TGTGCCAGCTCACGAGCTTTTTCCGGGGATAGCAATCAGCCCCAGCATTTT	CASSRAFSGDSNQPQHF
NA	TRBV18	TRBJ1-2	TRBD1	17	TGTGCCAGCTCACAAGAGAAAACCGGGACAGACCACTATGGCTACACCTTC	CASSQEKTGTDHYGYTF
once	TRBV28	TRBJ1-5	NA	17	TGTGCCAGCAGTTCACAGGGCTACGCAGTAGGCAATCAGCCCCAGCATTTT	CASSSQGYAVGNQPQHF
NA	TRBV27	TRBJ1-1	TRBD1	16	TGTGCCAGCAGTTTTGGAATACGACAGGGGATCACTGAAGCTTTCTTT	CASSFGIRQGITEAFF
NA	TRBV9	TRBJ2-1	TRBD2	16	TGTGCCAGCAGCGTAGGGGCCAGCGGGGGGTACAATGAGCAGTTCTTC	CASSVGASGGYNEQFF
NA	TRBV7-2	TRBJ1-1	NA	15	TGTGCCAGCAGCCCTAATAGACGACCGACCACTGAAGCTTTCTTT	CASSPNRRPTTEAFF
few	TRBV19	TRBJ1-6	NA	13	TGTGCCACCTCGTTCAGCTATAATTCACCCCTCCACTTT	CATSFSYNSPLHF
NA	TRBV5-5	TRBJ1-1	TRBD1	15	TGTGCCAGCAGCTTGACCGCAGGGGGCTACACTGAAGCTTTCTTT	CASSLTAGGYTEAFF
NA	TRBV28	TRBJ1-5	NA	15	TGTGCCAGCAGTTTCGGGCCTCGAGGGGATCAGCCCCAGCATTTT	CASSFGPRGDQPQHF
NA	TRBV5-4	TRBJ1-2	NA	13	TGTGCCAGCAGCTTTGGGAACACCTACGGCTACACCTTC	CASSFGNTYGYTF
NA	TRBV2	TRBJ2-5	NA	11	TGTGCCACCCGGACAGAAGAGACCCAGTACTTC	CATRTEETQYF
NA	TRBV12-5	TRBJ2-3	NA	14	TGTGCTAGTGGTTTGCTATATCGCACAGATACGCAGTATTTT	CASGLLYRTDTQYF
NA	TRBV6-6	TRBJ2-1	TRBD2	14	TGTGCCAGCAGGACGCGGGGACTAGAGACTGAGCAGTTCTTC	CASRTRGLETEQFF
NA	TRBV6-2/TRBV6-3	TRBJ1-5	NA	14	TGTGCCAGCAGTTACGCCGGGGCTAATCAGCCCCAGCATTTT	CASSYAGANQPQHF
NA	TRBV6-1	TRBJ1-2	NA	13	TGTGCCAGCAGTGAGCTGGGGAACTATGGCTACACCTTC	CASSELGNYGYTF
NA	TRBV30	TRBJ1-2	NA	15	TGTGCCTGGAGTTTGGCGGGGGGCTGGGGCTATGGCTACACCTTC	CAWSLAGGWGYGYTF
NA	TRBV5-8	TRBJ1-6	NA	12	TGTGCCAGCAGCTCCTATAATTCACCCCTCCACTTT	CASSSYNSPLHF
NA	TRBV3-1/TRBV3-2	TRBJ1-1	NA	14	TGTGCCAGCAGCCTACCGGGAGCATACACTGAAGCTTTCTTT	CASSLPGAYTEAFF
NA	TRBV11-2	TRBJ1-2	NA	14	TGTGCCAGCAGCTTAGCTGCGTCAGCCTATGGCTACACCTTC	CASSLAASAYGYTF
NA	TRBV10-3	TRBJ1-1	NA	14	TGTGCCATCAGACCCGGGCCCCTGAACACTGAAGCTTTCTTT	CAIRPGPLNTEAFF
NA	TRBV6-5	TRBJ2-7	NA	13	TGTGCCAGCAGTTACTCACATGCCTACGAGCAGTACTTC	CASSYSHAYEQYF
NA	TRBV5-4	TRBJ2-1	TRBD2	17	TGTGCCAGCAGCTATCAATCAGGACTAGCGCTCTACAATGAGCAGTTCTTC	CASSYQSGLALYNEQFF
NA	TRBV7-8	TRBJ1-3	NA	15	TGTGCCAGCAGCTTTACAGGAACCTCTGGAAACACCATATATTTT	CASSFTGTSGNTIYF
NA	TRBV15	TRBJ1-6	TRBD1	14	TGTGCCACCAGGACGGACAGGGCCAATTCACCCCTCCACTTT	CATRTDRANSPLHF
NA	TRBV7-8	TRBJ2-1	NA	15	TGTGCCAGCAGCCTCCGGACAGTACCCTACAATGAGCAGTTCTTC	CASSLRTVPYNEQFF
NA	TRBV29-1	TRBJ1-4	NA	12	TGCAGCGTTCACACAACTAATGAAAAACTGTTTTTT	CSVHTTNEKLFF
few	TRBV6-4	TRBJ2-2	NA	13	TGTGCCAGCAGTGACTCGGGCACCGGGGAGCTGTTTTTT	CASSDSGTGELFF
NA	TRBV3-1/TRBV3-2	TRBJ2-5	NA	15	TGTGCCAGCAGCCAAGATCTACTCTGGCAAGAGACCCAGTACTTC	CASSQDLLWQETQYF
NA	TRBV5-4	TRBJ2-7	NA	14	TGTGCCAGCAGCTTGGGGACACCTGGCTACGAGCAGTACTTC	CASSLGTPGYEQYF
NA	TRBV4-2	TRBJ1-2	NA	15	TGTGCCAGCAGCCAAGGGGGCTCCAATGCCTATGGCTACACCTTC	CASSQGGSNAYGYTF
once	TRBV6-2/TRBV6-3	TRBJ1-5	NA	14	TGTGCCAGCAGTTACCAGGGACAAAATCAGCCCCAGCATTTT	CASSYQGQNQPQHF
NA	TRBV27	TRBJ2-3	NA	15	TGTGCCAGCAGTCCACTGGTGGGGGGAACAGATACGCAGTATTTT	CASSPLVGGTDTQYF
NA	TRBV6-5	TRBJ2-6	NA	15	TGTGCCAGCAGTTACAGGAGATCCGGGGCCAACGTCCTGACTTTC	CASSYRRSGANVLTF
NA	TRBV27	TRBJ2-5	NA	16	TGTGCCAGCAGTTTATCCGGGACAATAGGACGTGAGACCCAGTACTTC	CASSLSGTIGRETQYF
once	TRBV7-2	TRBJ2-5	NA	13	TGTGCCAGCAGCTTGGACAGATCAGAGACCCAGTACTTC	CASSLDRSETQYF
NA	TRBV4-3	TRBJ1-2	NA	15	TGCGCCAGCAGCCAAAATAGGGCAACAGTCTATGGCTACACCTTC	CASSQNRATVYGYTF
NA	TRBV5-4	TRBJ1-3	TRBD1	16	TGTGCCAGCAGCCTTGACAGGGGTAGCTCTGGAAACACCATATATTTT	CASSLDRGSSGNTIYF
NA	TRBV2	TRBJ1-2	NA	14	TGTGCCAGCAGTGAAGACGGACTGAACTATGGCTACACCTTC	CASSEDGLNYGYTF
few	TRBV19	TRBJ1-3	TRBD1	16	TGTGCCAGTATCTCCCTCGGGACAGGTTCTGGAAACACCATATATTTT	CASISLGTGSGNTIYF
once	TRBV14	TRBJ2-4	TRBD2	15	TGTGCCAGCAGCCAAGGAACTAGCGGGGTAAACATTCAGTACTTC	CASSQGTSGVNIQYF
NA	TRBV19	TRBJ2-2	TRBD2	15	TGTGCCAGTAGTTCGAGGACTAGCAACACCGGGGAGCTGTTTTTT	CASSSRTSNTGELFF
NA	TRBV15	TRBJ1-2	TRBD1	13	TGTGCCACCAGCAGCGGGACAGGGAATGGCTACACCTTC	CATSSGTGNGYTF
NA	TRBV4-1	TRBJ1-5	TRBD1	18	TGCGCCAGCAGCCAAGATCCAGGGACAGGCCACATTAATCAGCCCCAGCATTTT	CASSQDPGTGHINQPQHF
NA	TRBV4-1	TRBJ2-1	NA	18	TGCGCCAGCAGCCAAAGGGGTGTCGTAGGGAGCTCCTACAATGAGCAGTTCTTC	CASSQRGVVGSSYNEQFF
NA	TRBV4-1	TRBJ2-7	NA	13	TGCGCCAGCAGCCAACAGCAGGGCCACGAGCAGTACTTC	CASSQQQGHEQYF
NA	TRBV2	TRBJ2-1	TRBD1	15	TGTGCCAGCAGTGCCACAGGGGGTTCCTACAATGAGCAGTTCTTC	CASSATGGSYNEQFF
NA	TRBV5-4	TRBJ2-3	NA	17	TGTGCCAGCAGCGGACTTAGGGGGGGCATGATTACAGATACGCAGTATTTT	CASSGLRGGMITDTQYF
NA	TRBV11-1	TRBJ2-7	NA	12	TGTGCCAGCAGCTTAGAGAGGGGCGAGCAGTACTTC	CASSLERGEQYF
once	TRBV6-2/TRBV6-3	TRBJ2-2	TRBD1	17	TGTGCCAGCAGTCCCCCCAACAGGGGGCTGAACACCGGGGAGCTGTTTTTT	CASSPPNRGLNTGELFF
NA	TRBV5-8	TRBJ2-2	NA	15	TGTGCCAGCAGCCTGACAGGGACTCGCACCGGGGAGCTGTTTTTT	CASSLTGTRTGELFF
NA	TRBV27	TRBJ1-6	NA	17	TGTGCCAGCAGTTCTCCGACGACAGGCCTTCGTAATTCACCCCTCCACTTT	CASSSPTTGLRNSPLHF
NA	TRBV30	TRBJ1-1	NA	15	TGTGCCTGGAGTGTGTCAGGGATAACGAACACTGAAGCTTTCTTT	CAWSVSGITNTEAFF
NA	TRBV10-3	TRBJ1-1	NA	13	TGTGCCATCAGGACCAAACTTAACACTGAAGCTTTCTTT	CAIRTKLNTEAFF
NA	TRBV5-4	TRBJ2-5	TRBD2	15	TGTGCCAGCAGCTTGGTTAGCGGGGGGGCGGAGACCCAGTACTTC	CASSLVSGGAETQYF
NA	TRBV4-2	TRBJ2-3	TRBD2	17	TGTGCCAGCAGCCCCGAGGCTAGCGGGGTCGGCACAGATACGCAGTATTTT	CASSPEASGVGTDTQYF
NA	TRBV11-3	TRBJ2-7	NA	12	TGTGCCAGCAGCTTCGGGGTGGGCGAGCAGTACTTC	CASSFGVGEQYF
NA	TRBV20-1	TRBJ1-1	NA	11	TGCAGTGCTATTAAGAACACTGAAGCTTTCTTT	CSAIKNTEAFF
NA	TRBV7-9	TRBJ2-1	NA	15	TGTGCCAGCAGCGATCGGGACAAGGGATACAATGAGCAGTTCTTC	CASSDRDKGYNEQFF